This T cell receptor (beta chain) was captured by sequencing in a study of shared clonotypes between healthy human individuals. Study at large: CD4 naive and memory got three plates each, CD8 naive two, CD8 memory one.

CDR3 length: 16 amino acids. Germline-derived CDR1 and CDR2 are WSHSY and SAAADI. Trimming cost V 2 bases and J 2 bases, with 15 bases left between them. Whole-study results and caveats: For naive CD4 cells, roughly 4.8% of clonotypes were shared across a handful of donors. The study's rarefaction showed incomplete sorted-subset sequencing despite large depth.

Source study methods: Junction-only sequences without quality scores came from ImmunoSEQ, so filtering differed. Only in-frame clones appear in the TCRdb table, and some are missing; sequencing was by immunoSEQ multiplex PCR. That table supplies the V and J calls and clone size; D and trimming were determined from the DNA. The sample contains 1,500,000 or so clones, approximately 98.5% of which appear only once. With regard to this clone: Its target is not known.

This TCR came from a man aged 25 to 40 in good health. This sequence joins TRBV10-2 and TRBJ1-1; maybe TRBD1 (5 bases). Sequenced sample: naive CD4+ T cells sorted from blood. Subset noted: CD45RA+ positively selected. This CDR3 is CASSERFGTPNTEAFF. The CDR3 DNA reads TGCGCCAGCAGTGAGCGTTTTGGGACTCCTAACACTGAAGCTTTCTTT.